This entry is about one TCR beta chain. Antigen unknown. The data belong to a study of cytomegalovirus exposure and HLA in healthy donors. Study-level findings and limits: An apparent linkage of common viral pathogens to several of the most significant clusters emerged in a later analysis. Upon later analysis, TCR association rates were observed to vary by HLA locus, being highest for DRB1 and lowest for HLA-C. The authors considered a cluster of highly shared sequence variants likely to be a sequencing artifact.

Trimming removed 0 bases from V and 5 bases from J, with 3 bases in between. The CDR3 extends over 12 amino acids. Germline-derived CDR1 and CDR2 are SGHRS and YFSETQ. Use of 60 Vbeta and 13 Jbeta primers characterized the PCR. Assay: immunoSEQ multiplex PCR; the TCRdb copy retains only in-frame clones and omits some. The sample has under 40,000 clones, approximately 79% seen once. The chain is built from TRBV5-1 and TRBJ2-1; D call uncertain. This receptor was taken from a woman aged 25-40 years in good health and CMV-seropositive. The sequencing input was PBMCs. The CDR3 sequence: CASSLGHNEQFF. The CDR3 DNA sequence: TGCGCCAGCAGCTTGGGGCACAATGAGCAGTTCTTC. Based on the CDR3 plus reference TRBV5-1 and TRBJ2-1, the full variable domain is KAGVTQTPRYLIKTRGQQVTLSCSPISGHRSVSWYQQTPGQGLQFLFEYFSETQRNKGNFPGRFSGRQFSNSRSEMNVSTLELGDSALYLCASSLGHNEQFFGPGTRLTVL.